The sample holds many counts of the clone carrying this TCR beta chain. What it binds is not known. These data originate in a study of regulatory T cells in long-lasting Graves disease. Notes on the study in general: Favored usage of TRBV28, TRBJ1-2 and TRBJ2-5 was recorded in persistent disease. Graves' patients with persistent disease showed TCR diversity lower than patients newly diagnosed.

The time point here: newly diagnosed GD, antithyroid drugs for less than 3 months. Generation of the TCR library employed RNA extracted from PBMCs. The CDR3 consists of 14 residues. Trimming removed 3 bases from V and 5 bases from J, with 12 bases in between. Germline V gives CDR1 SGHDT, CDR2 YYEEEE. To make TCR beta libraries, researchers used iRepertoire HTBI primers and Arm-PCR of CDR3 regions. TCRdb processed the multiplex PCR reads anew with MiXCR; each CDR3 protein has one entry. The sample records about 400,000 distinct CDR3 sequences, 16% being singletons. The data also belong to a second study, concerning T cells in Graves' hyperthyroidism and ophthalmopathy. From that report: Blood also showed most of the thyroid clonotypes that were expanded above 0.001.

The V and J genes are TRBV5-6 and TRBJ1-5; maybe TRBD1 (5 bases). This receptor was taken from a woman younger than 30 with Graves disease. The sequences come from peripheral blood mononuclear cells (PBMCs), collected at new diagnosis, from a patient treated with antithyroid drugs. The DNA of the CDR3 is TGTGCCAGCAGCTCCCGACAAGGGGATCAGCCCCAGCATTTT. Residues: CASSSRQGDQPQHF.